These 22 T cell receptor beta chains share one sample of origin, sequenced in a study of Graves' ophthalmopathy and Graves' hyperthyroidism. Amplification targeted the TCR beta CDR3 regions, with RNA transcripts as the source material. HTBI primers primed a first-round RT-PCR, and a second-round multiplex PCR followed. TCRdb fed the multiplex PCR reads into MiXCR, producing one record per CDR3 protein. Among hundreds of thousands of distinct CDR3 sequences, approximately 15% were seen once, and the ten largest hold around 6.6%. The sample was peripheral blood. These TCRs come from a woman aged 18-30 years with stable Graves' hyperthyroidism.

The V call is TRBV9, the J call TRBJ1-3; tentatively, D is TRBD1 (5 bases). The CDR3 length is 16 residues. The V gene lost 3 bases and the J gene lost 0 bases, with 13 bases spanning the gap. The germline V gene has CDR1 SGDLS and CDR2 YYNGEE. DNA of the CDR3: TGTGCCAGCAGCGGGGGACTGCCGAGCTCTGGAAACACCATATATTTT. It specifies CASSGGLPSSGNTIYF.

This clonotype appeared many times. The V and J genes are TRBV6-1 and TRBJ1-1; TRBD1 might be the D (5 bases). V was clipped by 3 bases and J by 4 bases, with 12 bases between them. Germline assignment: CDR1 MNHNS and CDR2 SASEGT. CDR3 length: 14 residues. CDR3 sequence: CASSDLGGTTEAFF. The DNA for the CDR3 is TGTGCCAGCAGTGACCTTGGAGGGACCACTGAAGCTTTCTTT.

The chain uses TRBV12-3 or TRBV12-4 and TRBJ1-1, with a tentative D call TRBD1 (5 bases). The V end was cut by 7 bases, the J end by 6 bases, with 21 bases between. The CDR3 loop spans 15 amino acids. The DNA of the CDR3 is TGTGCCAGCACCCCCTCCCCGGGGGGACCGGCTGAAGCTTTCTTT. Its protein is CASTPSPGGPAEAFF.

There are many counts of this clonotype. The chain couples TRBV7-6 to TRBJ2-7, with 12 bases fitting TRBD2. With 1 base clipped from V and 3 bases from J, the junction kept 10 bases outside the gene matches. The CDR3 is made up of 18 amino acids. From germline, CDR1 is SGHVS and CDR2 FNYEAQ. The CDR3 spells CASSLGAGLAGGNYEQYF. CDR3 sequence (DNA): TGTGCCAGCAGCTTAGGAGCGGGCCTAGCGGGGGGGAACTACGAGCAGTACTTC.

This sequence joins TRBV9 and TRBJ2-7; tentative D call: TRBD2 (6 bases). CDR3 length: 15 amino acids. From germline, CDR1 is SGDLS and CDR2 YYNGEE. Trimming pared 4 bases from V and 6 bases from J, leaving 20 bases between. The CDR3 loop reads CASSPRRERGREQYF. Written as DNA, the CDR3 is TGTGCCAGCAGCCCCCGTCGGGAGAGAGGACGCGAGCAGTACTTC.

V and J are TRBV28 and TRBJ1-5; 12 bases are shared with TRBD1. CDR1 is MDHEN and CDR2 is SYDVKM in the germline V gene. The CDR3 is 17 amino acids. The trim removed 3 bases at V and 8 bases at J, leaving 11 bases unmatched. The CDR3 DNA is TGTGCCAGCAGTTTCACCTGGGGGGACAGGGGGCTTGAGCCCCAGCATTTT. Its translation is CASSFTWGDRGLEPQHF.

This clonotype was seen many times. The CDR3: CSAKQSAGVSPLHF. CDR3 nucleotide sequence: TGCAGTGCTAAACAATCTGCAGGGGTCTCACCCCTCCACTTT. The chain is built from TRBV20-1 and TRBJ1-6, with D possibly matching TRBD1 (6 bases). CDR1 and CDR2 from the germline V gene are DFQATT and SNEGSKA (reference sequence). The CDR3 covers 14 residues. V lost 4 bases to trimming and J lost 10 bases, with 17 bases between them.

This clonotype has at least ten counts. This sequence joins TRBV6-2 or TRBV6-3 and TRBJ2-5; 10 bases agree with TRBD1. V was pared by 6 bases and J by 2 bases, with 9 bases of the junction left unmatched. From germline, CDR1 is MNHEY and CDR2 SVGEGT. The CDR3 runs 16 residues. The CDR3 DNA is TGTGCCAGCAGGGGGACAGGGGTTACGGAACAAGAGACCCAGTACTTC. It yields the protein CASRGTGVTEQETQYF.

This clonotype has ten or more counts. The rearrangement links TRBV5-1 to TRBJ1-2; TRBD1 agrees at 8 bases. The CDR3 extends over 12 amino acids. Germline values: CDR1 SGHRS, CDR2 YFSETQ. V was clipped by 4 bases and J by 8 bases; unmatched bases: 4. The CDR3 nucleotides are TGCGCCAGCAGCCCCAGGGGGCAAGGCTACACCTTC. Its protein product is CASSPRGQGYTF.

The sample holds many counts of this clonotype. CDR3 in amino acids: CASAHTGPNSPLHF. The CDR3 DNA reads as TGTGCCAGCGCCCACACAGGTCCGAATTCACCCCTCCACTTT. The chain recombines TRBV16 with TRBJ1-6; possibly TRBD1 for D (5 bases). Trimming removed 8 bases from V and 7 bases from J, with 15 bases in between. The CDR3 runs to 14 residues. Looked up from germline, CDR1 is KGHSY and CDR2 is FQNENV.

The sample holds a few counts of this clonotype. The J gene is TRBJ2-5, the V gene TRBV7-9; D may be TRBD2 (5 bases). The CDR3 length is 16 residues. The V gene lost 5 bases and the J gene lost 0 bases, with 16 bases spanning the gap. Germline CDR1 reads SEHNR; CDR2 reads FQNEAQ (reference sequence). CDR3: CASSRAGGPYQETQYF. The CDR3, as DNA: TGTGCCAGCAGCCGCGCGGGCGGGCCGTACCAAGAGACCCAGTACTTC.

This clonotype came up many times. The chain couples TRBV7-2 to TRBJ2-5; 8 bases are shared with TRBD1. Germline CDR1 and CDR2: SGHTA and FQGNSA. The CDR3 is 15 amino acids. Trimming took 5 bases from V and 5 from J; bases not matched to a gene: 10. CDR3: CASSPTTDREETQYF. CDR3 DNA: TGTGCCAGCAGCCCGACGACGGACAGGGAGGAGACCCAGTACTTC.

This clonotype was observed many times. This sequence joins TRBV18 and TRBJ1-6; no reliable D call. The V gene's germline CDR1 is KGHSH and CDR2 LQKENI. The length of the CDR3 is 13 residues. Trimming removed 6 bases from V and 7 bases from J, with 10 bases in between. CDR3 sequence reads: CASSSLRNSPLHF. For the CDR3, the DNA is TGTGCCAGCTCTTCTTTACGGAATTCACCCCTCCACTTT.

The chain couples TRBV6-5 to TRBJ2-7; possibly TRBD1 or TRBD2 for D (5 bases each). The CDR3 has 16 amino acids. Germline V lookup: CDR1 MNHEY, CDR2 SVGAGI. Trimming pared 1 base from V and 3 bases from J, leaving 16 bases between. The CDR3 reads CASSYLVRGRGYEQYV. The CDR3 bases are TGTGCCAGCAGTTACTTAGTCCGGGGACGGGGCTACGAGCAGTACGTC.

There are many counts of this clonotype. The V and J genes are TRBV10-3 and TRBJ1-5; D is perhaps TRBD1 (5 bases). The CDR3 is 15 amino acids. The germline V gene has CDR1 ENHRY and CDR2 SYGVKD. Trimming removed 2 bases at V and 7 bases at J, with 15 bases between. The CDR3 DNA sequence: TGTGCCATCAGTGAGGGGACTACTCGCCCCCAGCCCCAGCATTTT. This sequence encodes CAISEGTTRPQPQHF.

The sample holds many counts of this clonotype. In DNA, the CDR3 is TGCAGTGTGTCAGGGGGGGAGACCCAGTACTTC. This encodes CSVSGGETQYF. V is TRBV20-1 and J is TRBJ2-5; a possible D gene is TRBD1 (7 bases). CDR1 is DFQATT, CDR2 SNEGSKA, per germline (reference sequence). The CDR3 extends over 11 amino acids. Deletions cut 7 bases from V and 5 bases from J, with 11 bases between.

This clonotype has ten or more counts. V gene TRBV15 combines with J gene TRBJ1-1; 7 bases are a match to TRBD1. Germline assignment: CDR1 LNHNV and CDR2 YYDKDF (reference sequence). J was trimmed by 1 base and V by 5 bases; bases with no gene match: 10. This CDR3 has 16 amino acids. CDR3 sequence (DNA): TGTGCCACCAGCTCAGGAAGGGGACAGTCGAACACTGAAGCTTTCTTT. This codes for CATSSGRGQSNTEAFF.

Of note for this clonotype: A much larger clone lies a single base off, so this may be a read error. No conserved phenylalanine or tryptophan ends this CDR3, so it is likely a read error. V is TRBV11-2 and J is TRBJ1-6; 11 nucleotides match TRBD1. Germline CDR1 SGHAT, CDR2 FQNNGV. V lost 5 bases, J lost 11 bases, and 8 bases stayed unmatched. This CDR3 spans 15 amino acids. The CDR3 spells CASSVSGTGGTPLHL. CDR3 nucleotide sequence: TGTGCCAGCAGCGTTTCTGGGACAGGGGGGACACCCCTCCACCTT.

The V gene is TRBV24-1, the J gene TRBJ2-7; 8 bases are shared with TRBD2. Germline CDR1 reads KGHDR; CDR2 reads SFDVKD. V shed 10 bases and J 3 bases; nucleotides not matched to a gene: 13. The CDR3 is made up of 15 amino acids. CDR3 in DNA: TGTGCCACTTCCCCCACCCGAGCGGGGGACTACGAGCAGTACTTC. It encodes CATSPTRAGDYEQYF.

This clonotype came up many times. This chain links TRBV27 with TRBJ2-7; D not resolved. The CDR3 is made up of 15 amino acids. Trimming removed 5 bases from V and 5 bases from J, with 19 bases in between. Germline lookup yields CDR1 MNHEY and CDR2 SMNVEV (reference sequence). CDR3 sequence (DNA): TGTGCCAGCAGTCGGCCGGGCCCGAAAATCAACGAGCAGTACTTC. Amino acids: CASSRPGPKINEQYF.

In this sample, this clonotype turned up a few times. The chain is built from TRBV5-1 and TRBJ1-1, with TRBD1 matching over 9 bases. J was trimmed by 1 base and V by 2 bases; bases with no gene match: 12. The CDR3 length is 18 residues. CDR1 is SGHRS and CDR2 is YFSETQ in the germline V gene. DNA for the CDR3: TGCGCCAGCAGCTTAGTTGGACAGGGGAGCGCCTCGAACACTGAAGCTTTCTTT. Its translation: CASSLVGQGSASNTEAFF.

About this clonotype itself: The CDR3 does not end in the conserved phenylalanine or tryptophan, so this is likely a read error. V and J are TRBV5-1 and TRBJ1-1; TRBD1 matches at 8 bases. Germline assignment: CDR1 SGHRS and CDR2 YFSETQ. The J segment lost 5 bases and the V segment lost 0 bases, leaving 6 bases of the junction unmatched. The CDR3 loop spans 15 amino acids. In DNA form, the CDR3 reads TGCGCCAGCAGCTTGGATGGACAGGGCGGTACTGAAGCTTTCTAT. Translating it yields CASSLDGQGGTEAFY.